Below are 32 T cell receptor beta chains sequenced from a single sample in a study of breast tumors, draining lymph nodes, adjacent tissues (dated by TCRdb to 2016 to 2017). Library preparation used multiplex PCR. Reads for this sample came from an Illumina HiSeq 2000. TCRdb reworked the public reads: Q25 trimming with fastp, MiXCR clone assembly, productive beta chains retained. Rows matching on CDR3 protein sequence are summarized as one entry with the most common DNA and genes. Within this sample are 30,000 to 40,000 distinct CDR3 sequences, with 36% of them counted one time only. The ten largest clones capture 11% of the sample. Sequenced: breast tumor tissue. These TCRs come from a female donor with breast cancer. Some clones in this sample may be carry-over from other donors' samples.

This clonotype was recorded at least ten times. The genes are TRBV7-2 and TRBJ2-5, with D tentatively TRBD1 or TRBD2 (5 bases each). Germline V gene sequence: CDR1 SGHTA, CDR2 FQGNSA. V was shortened by 0 bases and J by 10 bases, with 9 bases between the two germline ends. This CDR3 is 12 amino acids long. Written as DNA, the CDR3 is TGTGCCAGCAGCTTAGCCCGGGGCTTCCAGTACTTC. This codes for CASSLARGFQYF.

This clonotype was counted many times. V and J are TRBV12-3 or TRBV12-4 and TRBJ2-1, with 9 bases lining up with TRBD2. The V and J ends lost 6 bases and 7 bases, in that order; junction bases with no gene match: 7. The CDR3 extends over 14 amino acids. CDR3: CASSRSGSRNEQFF. DNA for the CDR3: TGTGCCAGCAGCCGTAGCGGGAGCAGGAATGAGCAGTTCTTC.

This rearrangement joins TRBV11-3 to TRBJ2-3, with 8 positions matching TRBD2. The germline V gene encodes CDR1 SGHNT and CDR2 YENEEA. After removal of 1 base from V and 4 bases from J, the junction contained 10 bases not matched to a gene. The CDR3 is made up of 17 amino acids. The DNA of the CDR3 is TGTGCCAGCAGCTTAGGGGTCTCGGGAGGGCCCGCAGATACGCAGTATTTT. This translates into CASSLGVSGGPADTQYF.

This clonotype was recorded at least ten times. The rearrangement uses TRBV7-9 and TRBJ2-5; TRBD2 might be the D (6 bases). Trimming removed 5 bases from V and 5 bases from J, with 24 bases in between. Germline loops: CDR1 SEHNR, CDR2 FQNEAQ (reference sequence). The CDR3 runs to 17 residues. The CDR3 here is CASSPRLGAGSFETQYF. The CDR3 DNA sequence: TGTGCCAGCAGCCCAAGGTTGGGCGCGGGATCGTTCGAGACCCAGTACTTC.

This clonotype showed up many times. The genes are TRBV7-9 and TRBJ2-3; the match to TRBD2 covers 8 bases. V trimming: 5 bases; J trimming: 6 bases; junction bases outside the gene matches: 7. Germline lookup yields CDR1 SEHNR and CDR2 FQNEAQ (reference sequence). The CDR3 extends over 14 amino acids. CDR3 sequence (DNA): TGTGCCAGCAGCCCCGAGCGGGAGAGGGATACGCAGTATTTT. Its translation: CASSPERERDTQYF.

This clonotype was seen many times. The chain links TRBV4-1 to TRBJ2-2; no clear D. This CDR3 is built from 17 residues. Deletions cut 4 bases from V and 1 base from J, with 16 bases between. CDR1 and CDR2 (germline): MGHRA, YSYEKL. The DNA of the CDR3 is TGCGCCAGCAGCCCCAAGTCTTTCCGTGAGAACACCGGGGAGCTGTTTTTT. Translated: CASSPKSFRENTGELFF.

This clonotype was recorded many times. The chain recombines TRBV6-2 or TRBV6-3 with TRBJ2-7, with TRBD2 matching over 9 bases. CDR1 is MNHEY and CDR2 is SVGEGT in the germline V gene. The CDR3 consists of 17 residues. V lost 4 bases to trimming and J lost 2 bases; unmatched junction nucleotides: 12. CDR3 in DNA: TGTGCCAGCAGTTCCGGAGGCCGGACTAGCGCAACCTACGAGCAGTACTTC. It encodes CASSSGGRTSATYEQYF.

There are many counts of this clonotype. This rearrangement joins TRBV7-9 to TRBJ2-5; 10 bases are a match to TRBD2. V gave up 1 base and J gave up 4 bases; unmatched junction bases: 0. CDR1 is SEHNR, CDR2 FQNEAQ, per germline (reference sequence). CDR3 length equals 14 residues. CDR3 DNA: TGTGCCAGCAGCTTAGGACTAGCGGGAGAGACCCAGTACTTC. Its protein is CASSLGLAGETQYF.

In this sample, this clonotype is medium-sized (0.01 to 0.1%). J is TRBJ1-2 and V is TRBV10-2, with 10 bases that match TRBD1. Germline V gene data show CDR1 as WSHSY and CDR2 as SAAADI. Unmatched junction bases numbered 12, after V lost 0 bases and J lost 8 bases. This CDR3 region has 17 residues. CDR3: CASSESKGTGAVKGYTF. The CDR3 DNA follows: TGCGCCAGCAGTGAGTCCAAGGGGACAGGGGCCGTGAAGGGCTACACCTTC.

This clonotype was recorded at least ten times. The chain couples TRBV6-4 to TRBJ2-5; 8 positions match TRBD1. The CDR3 runs to 12 residues. Germline V lookup: CDR1 MRHNA, CDR2 SNTAGT. V shed 9 bases and J 3 bases; nucleotides not matched to a gene: 3. CDR3 loop: CARGQEEETQYF. The CDR3 bases are TGTGCCAGGGGACAGGAGGAAGAGACCCAGTACTTC.

Comments on this clonotype: This could be a read error, since a much larger clone is one nucleotide away. The chain links TRBV20-1 to TRBJ1-5; D is undetermined. The CDR3 length is 13 residues. V was clipped by 6 bases and J by 6 bases, with 15 bases between them. Germline CDR1 reads DFQATT; CDR2 reads SNEGSKA (reference sequence). The CDR3 here is CSARGKGGQPQHF. The CDR3 coding sequence is TGCAGTGCCCGGGGTAAGGGTGGTCAGCCCCAGCATTTT.

The rearrangement links TRBV2 to TRBJ2-7, with D possibly being TRBD1 (6 bases). Germline lookup yields CDR1 SNHLY and CDR2 FYNNEI. The CDR3 runs to 14 residues. Trimming took off 5 bases at V and 5 bases at J, with 16 bases between the two ends. The CDR3 spells CASSRGQSGNEQYF. DNA for the CDR3: TGTGCCAGCAGTCGTGGACAGTCTGGAAACGAGCAGTACTTC.

This clonotype was found many times. This chain uses TRBV4-1 with TRBJ2-5, with D possibly TRBD1 on 5 matching bases. This CDR3 is 14 amino acids long. Germline CDR1 and CDR2: MGHRA and YSYEKL. V gave up 2 bases and J gave up 2 bases, with 9 bases separating them. The CDR3 reads CASSQLDKQETQYF. In nucleotides, the CDR3 is TGCGCCAGCAGCCAATTGGACAAGCAAGAGACCCAGTACTTC.

Remarks on this clonotype: A junction end diverges from the germline sequence, so it may reflect a read error. The rearrangement uses TRBV20-1 and TRBJ2-7; 7 bases map to TRBD2. The germline V gene encodes CDR1 DFQATT and CDR2 SNEGSKA (reference sequence). There are 17 residues in the CDR3. The CDR3 DNA reads TGCAGTGCTCCCCCCCAACTGACTAGCCCCCTCATTACCGAGCAATACTTC. The encoded protein is CSAPPQLTSPLITEQYF.

The chain employs TRBV6-6 and TRBJ2-1; 7 bases agree with TRBD2. J was trimmed by 4 bases and V by 5 bases; bases with no gene match: 8. Germline CDR1 is MNHNY and CDR2 is SVGAGI (reference sequence). This CDR3 contains 15 residues. The DNA for the CDR3 is TGTGCCAGCAGTACGGGGGAGGGCCCTTACAATGAGCAGTTCTTC. Protein: CASSTGEGPYNEQFF.

J is TRBJ2-1 and V is TRBV5-1; 10 nucleotides agree with TRBD2. The CDR3 covers 15 residues. Germline-derived CDR1 and CDR2 are SGHRS and YFSETQ. Trimming removed 3 bases from V and 8 bases from J; junction bases left unmatched: 8. DNA of the CDR3: TGCGCCAGCAGCTGGCAAGCGGGAGGGGTAGATGAGCAGTTCTTC. Translated: CASSWQAGGVDEQFF.

This clonotype was counted a single time. A junction end diverges from the germline sequence, so it may reflect a read error. V usage is TRBV20-1 and J usage is TRBJ1-6; 7 nucleotides agree with TRBD1. CDR3 size: 13 residues. Germline CDR1 reads DFQATT; CDR2 reads SNEGSKA (reference sequence). The CDR3 sequence is CNAQDRNNSPLHF. The CDR3 DNA sequence: TGCAATGCTCAGGACAGGAATAATTCACCCCTCCACTTT.

With respect to this clonotype: It may be a read error: a sequence one base away is much more abundant. This CDR3 fails to terminate in the conserved phenylalanine or tryptophan, so it likely reflects a read error. The chain links TRBV30 to TRBJ2-5; D call uncertain. V was shortened by 0 bases and J by 2 bases, with 4 bases between the two germline ends. CDR1 and CDR2 from the germline V gene are GTSNPN and SVGIG (reference sequence). The CDR3 is 12 residues long. CDR3 residues: CAWSVQQETQYL. In nucleotides, the CDR3 is TGTGCCTGGAGTGTACAGCAAGAGACCCAGTACCTC.

This chain connects TRBV20-1 to TRBJ2-7, with 9 nucleotides matching TRBD1. CDR3 length equals 12 residues. The V gene's germline CDR1 is DFQATT and CDR2 SNEGSKA (reference sequence). With 3 bases clipped from V and 9 bases from J, the junction kept 6 bases outside the gene matches. The DNA for the CDR3 is TGCAGTGCTAGGACAGGGGGGGACGTGCAGTACTTC. It specifies CSARTGGDVQYF.

This clonotype was recorded many times. V gene TRBV2 combines with J gene TRBJ1-2, with D hard to call. The V end was cut by 7 bases, the J end by 4 bases, with 13 bases between. This CDR3 spans 13 amino acids. From germline, CDR1 is SNHLY and CDR2 FYNNEI. CDR3 sequence reads: CASTLLVGYGYTF. The CDR3 DNA sequence: TGTGCCAGCACCCTCTTGGTGGGCTATGGCTACACCTTC. Using reference TRBV2 and TRBJ1-2 for the parts outside the CDR3, the full variable domain is EPEVTQTPSHQVTQMGQEVILRCVPISNHLYFYWYRQILGQKVEFLVSFYNNEISEKSEIFDDQFSVERPDGSNFTLKIRSTKLEDSAMYFCASTLLVGYGYTFGSGTRLTVV.

Regarding this clonotype: This is likely a read error, given that the CDR3 carries no conserved phenylalanine or tryptophan at its end. The chain combines TRBV7-9 with TRBJ2-7; D is tentatively TRBD1 or TRBD2 (6 bases each). Germline CDR1 reads SEHNR; CDR2 reads FQNEAQ (reference sequence). V shed 4 bases and J shed 4 bases, with 11 bases lying between them. The CDR3 sequence is 13 residues long. The CDR3 sequence is CASSYQGRYEQYS. The DNA for the CDR3 is TGTGCCAGCAGCTACCAGGGGAGGTACGAGCAGTACTCC.

The chain joins TRBV20-1 to TRBJ2-7; TRBD1 or TRBD2 may be the D gene (6 bases each). CDR1 is DFQATT, CDR2 SNEGSKA, per germline (reference sequence). With 0 bases removed from V and 6 bases from J, the gap between germline ends came to 21 bases. This CDR3 is 16 amino acids long. The CDR3 spells CSARDVSGARGGEQYF. The CDR3 nucleotides are TGCAGTGCTAGAGATGTCTCAGGGGCAAGGGGAGGCGAGCAGTACTTC.

The chain is built from TRBV15 and TRBJ1-5, with D possibly TRBD1 on 6 matching bases. The germline V gene has CDR1 LNHNV and CDR2 YYDKDF (reference sequence). The CDR3 loop spans 15 amino acids. V lost 0 bases to trimming and J lost 6 bases, with 12 bases between them. CDR3 amino acids: CATSRDKGGGQPQHF. DNA of the CDR3: TGTGCCACCAGCAGAGATAAAGGGGGGGGTCAGCCCCAGCATTTT. The full variable domain, in which reference TRBV15 and TRBJ1-5 provide the parts outside the CDR3, is DAMVIQNPRYQVTQFGKPVTLSCSQTLNHNVMYWYQQKSSQAPKLLFHYYDKDFNNEADTPDNFQSRRPNTSFCFLDIRSPGLGDTAMYLCATSRDKGGGQPQHFGDGTRLSIL.

The chain recombines TRBV10-3 with TRBJ1-3; no reliable D call. Looked up from germline, CDR1 is ENHRY and CDR2 is SYGVKD. Trimming shortened V by 6 bases and J by 0 bases, and 9 bases separated the two germline ends. CDR3 length: 14 residues. Written as DNA, the CDR3 is TGTGCCATCAGGGCCGACAACTCTGGAAACACCATATATTTT. Translating it yields CAIRADNSGNTIYF.

The table lists this clonotype with many counts. The chain links TRBV6-1 to TRBJ2-2; 9 nucleotides align to TRBD1. Trimming at V came to 6 bases and at J to 2 bases, leaving 4 bases not matched to a gene. Germline CDR1 MNHNS, CDR2 SASEGT. CDR3 size: 15 residues. The chain's CDR3 is CASSGTGRNTGELFF. The CDR3 DNA sequence: TGTGCCAGCAGCGGGACAGGGAGAAACACCGGGGAGCTGTTTTTT.

The chain uses TRBV4-2 and TRBJ2-2; 12 bases are a match to TRBD2. This CDR3 has 17 residues. Losses at the gene ends were 4 bases for V and 4 bases for J; bases not matched to a gene: 7. CDR1 LGHNA and CDR2 YNFKEQ come from the germline V gene. As DNA, the CDR3 is TGTGCCAGCAGCCCGCTGGGACTAGCGGGCGGCACCGGGGAGCTGTTTTTT. Translated: CASSPLGLAGGTGELFF.

This clonotype showed up many times. The V and J genes are TRBV5-1 and TRBJ2-4; 12 bases line up with TRBD2. The CDR3 is 19 residues long. Germline V gene sequence: CDR1 SGHRS, CDR2 YFSETQ. V shed 4 bases, J shed 0 bases, and the junction held 11 bases outside the gene matches. The CDR3 sequence: CASSPRTSGTELAKNIQYF. In DNA, the CDR3 is TGCGCCAGCAGCCCTAGGACTAGCGGGACTGAGCTAGCCAAAAACATTCAGTACTTC.

The chain couples TRBV7-8 to TRBJ2-1, with 9 positions matching TRBD2. Germline loops: CDR1 SGHVS, CDR2 FQNEAQ. The CDR3 is 16 amino acids. The V and J ends lost 0 bases and 8 bases, in that order; junction bases with no gene match: 8. The CDR3 region has the DNA TGTGCCAGCAGCTTAGCGGGACTAGCATCCTATGATGAGCAGTTCTTC. This codes for CASSLAGLASYDEQFF. The variable domain in full, completed from reference TRBV7-8 and TRBJ2-1, reads GAGVSQSPRYKVAKRGQDVALRCDPISGHVSLFWYQQALGQGPEFLTYFQNEAQLDKSGLPSDRFFAERPEGSVSTLKIQRTQQEDSAVYLCASSLAGLASYDEQFFGPGTRLTVL.

Regarding this clonotype: A read error may be the cause here, since a much bigger clone is one base away. The chain couples TRBV11-2 to TRBJ2-2, with D perhaps matching TRBD2 (6 bases). Trimming stripped 8 bases from V and 4 bases from J, with 11 bases between. Germline values: CDR1 SGHAT, CDR2 FQNNGV. The CDR3 spans 13 residues. CDR3 sequence reads: CASALGSTGELFF. Written as DNA, the CDR3 is TGTGCCAGCGCTCTCGGGAGCACCGGGGAGCTGTTTTTT.

The sample holds many counts of this clonotype. The rearrangement links TRBV19 to TRBJ1-4; possibly TRBD1 for D (5 bases). Germline loops: CDR1 LNHDA, CDR2 SQIVND (reference sequence). Trimming took off 3 bases at V and 4 bases at J, with 12 bases between the two ends. The CDR3 spans 15 residues. CDR3 nucleotides: TGTGCCAGTAGTATTGGGGCTCTGGGTAATGAAAAACTGTTTTTT. It codes for CASSIGALGNEKLFF.

About this clonotype itself: An end of the junction does not agree with germline; a read error may underlie this. The genes are TRBV5-6 and TRBJ1-4; 8 bases are shared with TRBD1. Germline V gene sequence: CDR1 SGHDT, CDR2 YYEEEE. The CDR3 spans 15 residues. CDR3 DNA sequence: TGTGCCAGCAGCTCTCGCACGATACAGGGGGAAAAACTGCTTTTT. Translating it yields CASSSRTIQGEKLLF.

The chain links TRBV6-2 or TRBV6-3 to TRBJ2-5, with a possible D match to TRBD1 (6 bases). V dropped 2 bases and J dropped 3 bases, with 19 bases sitting between them. Germline V gene lookup returns CDR1 MNHEY and CDR2 SVGEGT. The CDR3 extends over 17 amino acids. The DNA for the CDR3 is TGTGCCAGCAGTTACCGACGTAACCTTCAGGGGAAAGAGACCCAGTACTTC. Amino acid sequence: CASSYRRNLQGKETQYF.